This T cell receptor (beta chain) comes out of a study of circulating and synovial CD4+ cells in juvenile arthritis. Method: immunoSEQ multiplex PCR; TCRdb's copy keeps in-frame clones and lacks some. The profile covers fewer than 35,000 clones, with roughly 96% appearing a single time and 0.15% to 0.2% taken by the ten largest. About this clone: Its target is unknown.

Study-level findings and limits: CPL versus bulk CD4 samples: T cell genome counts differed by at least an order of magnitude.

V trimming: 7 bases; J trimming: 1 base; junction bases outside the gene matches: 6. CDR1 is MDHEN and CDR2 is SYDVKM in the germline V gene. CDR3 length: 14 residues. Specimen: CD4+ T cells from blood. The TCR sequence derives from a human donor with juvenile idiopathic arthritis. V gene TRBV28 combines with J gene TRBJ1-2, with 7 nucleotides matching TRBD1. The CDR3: CASNKGGFNYGYTF. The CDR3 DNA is TGTGCCAGCAACAAAGGGGGCTTTAACTATGGCTACACCTTC.